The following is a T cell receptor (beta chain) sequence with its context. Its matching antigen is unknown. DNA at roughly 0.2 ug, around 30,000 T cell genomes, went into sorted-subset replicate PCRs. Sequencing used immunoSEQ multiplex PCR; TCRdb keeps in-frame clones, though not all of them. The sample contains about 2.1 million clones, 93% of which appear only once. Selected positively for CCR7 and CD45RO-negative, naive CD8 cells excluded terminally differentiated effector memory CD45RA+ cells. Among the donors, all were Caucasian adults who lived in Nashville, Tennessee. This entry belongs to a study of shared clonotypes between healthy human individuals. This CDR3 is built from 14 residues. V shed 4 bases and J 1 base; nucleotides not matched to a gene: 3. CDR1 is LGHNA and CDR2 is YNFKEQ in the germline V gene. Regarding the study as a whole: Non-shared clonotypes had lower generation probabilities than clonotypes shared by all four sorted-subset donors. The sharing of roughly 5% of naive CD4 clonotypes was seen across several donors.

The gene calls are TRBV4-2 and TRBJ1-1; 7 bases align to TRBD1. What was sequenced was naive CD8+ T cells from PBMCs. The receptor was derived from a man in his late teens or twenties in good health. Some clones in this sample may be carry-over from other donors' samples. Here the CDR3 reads CASSLDRSNTEAFF. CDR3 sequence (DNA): TGTGCCAGCAGCCTGGACAGGTCGAACACTGAAGCTTTCTTT.